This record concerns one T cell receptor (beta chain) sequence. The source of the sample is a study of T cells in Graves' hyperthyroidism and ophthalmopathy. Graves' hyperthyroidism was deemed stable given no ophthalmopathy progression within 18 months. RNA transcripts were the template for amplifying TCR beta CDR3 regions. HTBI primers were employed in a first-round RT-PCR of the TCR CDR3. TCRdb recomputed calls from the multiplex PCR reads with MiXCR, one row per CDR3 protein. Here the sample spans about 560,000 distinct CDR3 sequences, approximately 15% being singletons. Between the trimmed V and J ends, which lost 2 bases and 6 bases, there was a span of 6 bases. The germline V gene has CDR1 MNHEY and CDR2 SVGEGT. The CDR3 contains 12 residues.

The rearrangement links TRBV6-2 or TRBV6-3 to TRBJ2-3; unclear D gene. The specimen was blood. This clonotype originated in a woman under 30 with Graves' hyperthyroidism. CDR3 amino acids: CASSYEADTQYF. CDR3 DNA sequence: TGTGCCAGCAGTTACGAGGCGGATACGCAGTATTTT.